Below, one TCR beta chain is given with its context. V was pared by 5 bases and J by 6 bases, with 15 bases of the junction left unmatched. CDR3 length equals 17 residues. CDR1 and CDR2 from the germline V gene are SGHKS and YYEKEE (reference sequence). Per the original data handling: Estimated nucleated cell counts came from reference gene primer amplification. Sequencing was performed with immunoSEQ multiplex PCR; in TCRdb, only in-frame clones are kept and a portion is missing. The V and J calls and clone size come from that table; D and trimming were worked out from the DNA. In the table there are about 500,000 clones, roughly nine tenths of which are singletons. The data were obtained in a study of blood T cell repertoires in COVID-19. Study-wide context: From T cells, B-cell-depleted T cells, or PBMCs came the material, which was cDNA or gDNA.

Those enrolled in Seattle joined during active infection and were followed longitudinally afterward. Sequencing was done on a sample of peripheral blood. The clonotype was recovered from a woman between 45 and 65 years old with COVID-19, enrolled during active disease. The V and J genes are TRBV5-5 and TRBJ2-7; 12 positions agree with TRBD2. In DNA, the CDR3 is TGTGCCAGCAGTTCCCGACTAGCGGGGGCCCCCTTGGGCGAGCAGTACTTC. Amino acid sequence: CASSSRLAGAPLGEQYF.